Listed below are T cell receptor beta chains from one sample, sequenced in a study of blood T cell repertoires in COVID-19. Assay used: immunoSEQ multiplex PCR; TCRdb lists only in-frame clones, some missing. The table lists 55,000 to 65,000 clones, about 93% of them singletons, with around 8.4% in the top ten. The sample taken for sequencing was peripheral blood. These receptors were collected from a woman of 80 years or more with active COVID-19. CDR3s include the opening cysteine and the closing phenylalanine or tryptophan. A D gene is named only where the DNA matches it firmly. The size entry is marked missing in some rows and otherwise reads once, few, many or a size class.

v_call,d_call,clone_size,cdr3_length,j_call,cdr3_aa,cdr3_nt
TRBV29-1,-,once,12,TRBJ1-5,CSVGGEDQPQHF,TGCAGCGTTGGAGGGGAGGATCAGCCCCAGCATTTT
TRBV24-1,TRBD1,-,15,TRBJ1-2,CATSDSQGAVYGYTF,TGTGCCACCAGTGATTCACAGGGGGCGGTCTATGGCTACACCTTC
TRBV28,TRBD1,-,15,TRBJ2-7,CASKASGTGSYEQYF,TGTGCCAGCAAAGCGTCCGGGACAGGGTCCTACGAGCAGTACTTC
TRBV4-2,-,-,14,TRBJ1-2,CASSQDQRVYGYTF,TGTGCCAGCAGCCAAGACCAGAGGGTCTATGGCTACACCTTC
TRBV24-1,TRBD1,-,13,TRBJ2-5,CATSEGAEETQYF,TGTGCCACCAGCGAGGGGGCAGAGGAGACCCAGTACTTC
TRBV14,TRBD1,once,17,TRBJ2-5,CASSQVRQGSSQETQYF,TGTGCCAGCAGCCAAGTCCGACAGGGGTCGAGTCAAGAGACCCAGTACTTC
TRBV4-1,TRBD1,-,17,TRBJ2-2,CASSQEFRTGPTGELFF,TGCGCCAGCAGCCAAGAGTTTAGGACAGGGCCCACCGGGGAGCTGTTTTTT
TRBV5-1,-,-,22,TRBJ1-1,CASSLAGGVGSSGGIMNTEAFF,TGCGCCAGCAGCTTGGCCGGAGGAGTAGGGAGCAGCGGGGGGATCATGAACACTGAAGCTTTCTTT
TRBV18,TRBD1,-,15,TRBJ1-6,CASSVYGTVNSPLHF,TGTGCCAGCTCAGTTTACGGGACAGTCAATTCACCCCTCCACTTT
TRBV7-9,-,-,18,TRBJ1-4,CASSLDARVGATNEKLFF,TGTGCCAGCAGCTTAGACGCCAGGGTAGGGGCAACTAATGAAAAACTGTTTTTT
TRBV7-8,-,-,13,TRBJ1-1,CASSFRGLTEAFF,TGTGCCAGCAGCTTTAGGGGCCTCACTGAAGCTTTCTTT
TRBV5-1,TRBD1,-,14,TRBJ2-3,CASTPGQGTDTQYF,TGCGCCAGCACTCCGGGACAGGGGACAGATACGCAGTATTTT
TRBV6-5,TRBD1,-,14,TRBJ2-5,CASSYSDREKTQYF,TGTGCCAGCAGTTACTCTGACAGGGAAAAGACCCAGTACTTC
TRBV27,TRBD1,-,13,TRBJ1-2,CASGTGVGYGYTF,TGTGCCAGCGGAACAGGGGTCGGCTATGGCTACACCTTC
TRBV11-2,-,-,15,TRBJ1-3,CASSPGQSSGNTIYF,TGTGCCAGCAGCCCCGGACAGAGCTCTGGAAACACCATATATTTT
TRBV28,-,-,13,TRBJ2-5,CASSPVRGETQYF,TGTGCCAGCAGCCCGGTTAGGGGGGAGACCCAGTACTTC
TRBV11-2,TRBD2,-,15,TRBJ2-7,CASSLVRGRANEQYF,TGTGCCAGCAGCTTAGTCCGCGGGAGGGCCAACGAGCAGTACTTC
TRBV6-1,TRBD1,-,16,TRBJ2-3,CASSEGQGLSTDTQYF,TGTGCCAGCAGTGAGGGACAGGGTTTGAGCACAGATACGCAGTATTTT
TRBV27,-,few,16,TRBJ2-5,CARPFTCDKPRETQYF,TGTGCCAGACCCTTCACGTGTGACAAACCACGGGAGACCCAGTACTTC
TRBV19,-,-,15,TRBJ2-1,CASRVGRGAYNEQFF,TGTGCCAGTAGAGTCGGGCGGGGTGCCTACAATGAGCAGTTCTTC
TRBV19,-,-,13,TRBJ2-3,CASRPNGVDTQYF,TGTGCCAGTAGACCCAACGGTGTAGATACGCAGTATTTT
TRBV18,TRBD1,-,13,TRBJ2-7,CASSPGTGGEQYF,TGTGCCAGCTCACCGGGGACAGGGGGTGAGCAGTACTTC
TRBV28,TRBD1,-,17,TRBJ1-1,CASSLDRAGIRNTEAFF,TGTGCCAGCAGCCTGGACAGGGCCGGCATCAGGAACACTGAAGCTTTCTTT
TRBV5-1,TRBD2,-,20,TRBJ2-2,CASSTAGGWTAQMNTGELFF,TGCGCCAGCAGCACCGCGGGGGGGTGGACAGCACAGATGAACACCGGGGAGCTGTTTTTT
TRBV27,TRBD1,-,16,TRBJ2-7,CASSLRRADTGGEQYF,TGTGCCAGCAGTTTAAGGCGTGCCGACACAGGGGGCGAGCAGTACTTC
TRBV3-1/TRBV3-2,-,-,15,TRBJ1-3,CASSLKSQGGNTIYF,TGTGCCAGCAGCCTAAAGTCCCAGGGAGGAAACACCATATATTTT
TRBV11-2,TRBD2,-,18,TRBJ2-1,CASSLGSLAGGLVDEQFF,TGTGCCAGCAGCTTAGGCTCACTAGCGGGAGGGCTGGTCGATGAGCAGTTCTTC
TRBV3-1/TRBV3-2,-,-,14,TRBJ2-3,CASSRGGLTDTQYF,TGTGCCAGCAGCCGTGGAGGGTTGACAGATACGCAGTATTTT
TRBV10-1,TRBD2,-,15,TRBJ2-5,CASSAGLAFEETQYF,TGCGCCAGCAGCGCGGGACTAGCGTTCGAAGAGACCCAGTACTTC
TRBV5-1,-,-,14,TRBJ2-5,CASSSAPHEETQYF,TGCGCCAGCAGCTCCGCCCCTCACGAGGAGACCCAGTACTTC
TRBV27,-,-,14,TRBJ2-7,CASSLQAGVYEQYF,TGTGCCAGCAGTTTACAGGCAGGGGTTTACGAGCAGTACTTC
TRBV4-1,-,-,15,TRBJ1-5,CASSHFSRGNQPQHF,TGCGCCAGCAGCCACTTTAGCCGAGGGAATCAGCCCCAGCATTTT
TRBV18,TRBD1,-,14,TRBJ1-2,CASSPGTGSYGYTF,TGTGCCAGCTCCCCCGGGACAGGGAGCTATGGCTACACCTTC
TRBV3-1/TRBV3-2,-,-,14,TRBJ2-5,CASSQVLVQETQYF,TGTGCCAGCAGCCAAGTCCTAGTTCAAGAGACCCAGTACTTC
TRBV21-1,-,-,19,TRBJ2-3,CASSGRGRGTDYGTDTQYF,TGTGCCAGCAGCGGGCGAGGCAGGGGGACAGATTATGGCACAGATACGCAGTATTTT
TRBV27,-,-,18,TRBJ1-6,CASSYRETESSYNSPLHF,TGTGCCAGCAGTTATAGAGAAACAGAGAGCTCCTATAATTCACCCCTCCACTTT
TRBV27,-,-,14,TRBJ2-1,CASSFRASYNEQFF,TGTGCCAGCAGTTTCAGGGCCTCCTACAATGAGCAGTTCTTC
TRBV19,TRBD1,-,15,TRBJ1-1,CASSTHRGFSTEAFF,TGTGCCAGTAGTACGCACAGGGGTTTCAGCACTGAAGCTTTCTTT
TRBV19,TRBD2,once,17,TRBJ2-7,CASSGTSGASSSYEQYF,TGTGCCAGTAGTGGGACTAGCGGAGCCAGTAGCTCCTACGAGCAGTACTTC
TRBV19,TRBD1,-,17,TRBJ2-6,CASSIGGQLFGANVLTF,TGTGCCAGTAGTATTGGGGGACAGCTCTTTGGGGCCAACGTCCTGACTTTC
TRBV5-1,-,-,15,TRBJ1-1,CASSPPQGRHTEAFF,TGCGCCAGCAGCCCTCCACAGGGAAGGCACACTGAAGCTTTCTTT
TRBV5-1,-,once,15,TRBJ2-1,CASSSDFSSYNEQFF,TGCGCCAGCAGCTCGGACTTCAGCTCCTACAATGAGCAGTTCTTC
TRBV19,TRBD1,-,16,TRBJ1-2,CASMVWTGEGIYGYTF,TGTGCCAGTATGGTGTGGACAGGGGAAGGGATCTATGGCTACACCTTC
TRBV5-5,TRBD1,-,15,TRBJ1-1,CASSSTGMGYTEAFF,TGTGCCAGCAGCTCGACAGGGATGGGGTACACTGAAGCTTTCTTT
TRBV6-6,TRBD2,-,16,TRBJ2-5,CASSYSREGSRETQYF,TGTGCCAGCAGTTACTCCCGGGAGGGCTCCAGGGAGACCCAGTACTTC
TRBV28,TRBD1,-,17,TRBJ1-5,CASRPKFYRGRNQPQHF,TGTGCCAGCAGACCTAAATTCTACAGGGGGCGGAATCAGCCCCAGCATTTT
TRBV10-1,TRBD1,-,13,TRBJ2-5,CASRKGAEETQYF,TGCGCCAGCCGGAAGGGGGCCGAAGAGACCCAGTACTTC
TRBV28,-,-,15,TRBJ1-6,CASKAGNDGISPLHF,TGTGCCAGCAAAGCAGGGAACGATGGTATTTCACCCCTCCACTTT
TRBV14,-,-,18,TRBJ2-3,CASSQDRREASGTDTQYF,TGTGCCAGCAGCCAAGACCGACGTGAGGCAAGTGGCACAGATACGCAGTATTTT
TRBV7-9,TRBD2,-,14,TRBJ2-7,CASSSSGNPYEQYF,TGTGCCAGCAGCTCTAGCGGAAACCCCTACGAGCAGTACTTC
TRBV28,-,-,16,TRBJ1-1,CASSLSGQGGGTEAFF,TGTGCCAGCAGTTTATCGGGCCAGGGAGGAGGAACTGAAGCTTTCTTT
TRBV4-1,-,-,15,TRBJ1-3,CASSQAGASFDTIYF,TGCGCCAGCAGCCAAGCAGGGGCGAGTTTCGACACCATATATTTT
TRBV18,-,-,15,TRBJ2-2,CASSEGQTNTGELFF,TGTGCCAGCTCCGAAGGACAGACGAACACCGGGGAGCTGTTTTTT
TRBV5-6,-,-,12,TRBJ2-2,CASSLDSGELFF,TGTGCCAGCAGCCTGGACTCCGGGGAGCTGTTTTTT
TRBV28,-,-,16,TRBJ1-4,CASSLWEGGRNEKLFF,TGTGCCAGCAGTTTATGGGAGGGCGGGAGGAATGAAAAACTGTTTTTT
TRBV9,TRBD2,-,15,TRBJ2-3,CASSVVVGGPDTQYF,TGTGCCAGCAGCGTAGTGGTGGGAGGGCCGGATACGCAGTATTTT
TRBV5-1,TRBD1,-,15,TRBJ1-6,CASRPPGTDNSPLHF,TGCGCCAGCCGCCCCCCCGGGACAGATAATTCACCCCTCCACTTT
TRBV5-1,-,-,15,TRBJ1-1,CASSLGAGENTEAFF,TGCGCCAGCAGCTTAGGTGCAGGGGAGAACACTGAAGCTTTCTTT